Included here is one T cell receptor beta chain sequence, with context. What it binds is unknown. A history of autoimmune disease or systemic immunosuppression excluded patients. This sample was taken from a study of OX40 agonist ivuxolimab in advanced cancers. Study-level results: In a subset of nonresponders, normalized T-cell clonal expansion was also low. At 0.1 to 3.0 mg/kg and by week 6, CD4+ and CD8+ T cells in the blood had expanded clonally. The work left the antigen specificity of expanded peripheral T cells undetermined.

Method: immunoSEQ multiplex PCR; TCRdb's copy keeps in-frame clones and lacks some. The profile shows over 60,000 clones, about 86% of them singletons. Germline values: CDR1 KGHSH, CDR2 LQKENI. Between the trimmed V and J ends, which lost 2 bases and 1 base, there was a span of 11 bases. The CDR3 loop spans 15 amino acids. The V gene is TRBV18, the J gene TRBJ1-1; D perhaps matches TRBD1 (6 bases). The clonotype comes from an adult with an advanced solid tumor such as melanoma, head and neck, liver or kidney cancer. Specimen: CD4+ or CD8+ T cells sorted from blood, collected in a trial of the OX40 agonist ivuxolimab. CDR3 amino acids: CASSPSQGTNTEAFF. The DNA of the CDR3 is TGTGCCAGCTCACCAAGTCAGGGGACGAACACTGAAGCTTTCTTT.